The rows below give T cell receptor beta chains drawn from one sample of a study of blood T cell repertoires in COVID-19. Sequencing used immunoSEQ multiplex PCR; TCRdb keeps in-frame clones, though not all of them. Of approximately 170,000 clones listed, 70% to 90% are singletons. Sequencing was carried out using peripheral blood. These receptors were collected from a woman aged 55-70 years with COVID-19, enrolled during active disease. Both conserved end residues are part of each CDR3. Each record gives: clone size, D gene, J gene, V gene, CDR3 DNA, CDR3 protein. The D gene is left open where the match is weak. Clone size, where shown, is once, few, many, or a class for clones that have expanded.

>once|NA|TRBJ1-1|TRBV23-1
TGCGGTCTCGGACAGTCCGAAGCTTTCTTT
CGLGQSEAFF
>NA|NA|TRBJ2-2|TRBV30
TGTGCCTGGGGGGACAACGGGACACCGGACACCGGGGAGCTGTTTTTT
CAWGDNGTPDTGELFF
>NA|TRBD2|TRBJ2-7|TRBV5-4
TGTGCCAGCAGCGGCACTAGCGGGAGTACTCCGGCCTACGAGCAGTACTTC
CASSGTSGSTPAYEQYF
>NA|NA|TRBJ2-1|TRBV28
TGTGCCAGCAGTTTTTTAGCAAATGAGCAGTTCTTC
CASSFLANEQFF
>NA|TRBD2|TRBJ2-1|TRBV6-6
TGTGCCAGCAGAGGACTAGCGGGAGACAATGAGCAGTTCTTC
CASRGLAGDNEQFF
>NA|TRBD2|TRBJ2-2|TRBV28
TGTGCCAGCAGTTTACGGGCCAGCGGGAGTGGAACCGGGGAGCTGTTTTTT
CASSLRASGSGTGELFF
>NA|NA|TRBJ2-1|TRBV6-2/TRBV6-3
TGTGCCAGCAGTAAACTACCACCGAGCTCCTACAATGAGCAGTTCTTC
CASSKLPPSSYNEQFF
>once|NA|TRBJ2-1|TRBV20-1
TGCAGTGCTAGAAAGGGAGACAAGCAGTTCTTC
CSARKGDKQFF
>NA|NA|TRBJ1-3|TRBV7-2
TGTGCCAGCAGCTTTACCGGAGGAGCTGGAAACACCATATATTTT
CASSFTGGAGNTIYF
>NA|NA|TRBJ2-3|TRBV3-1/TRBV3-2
TGTGCCAGCAGCCCGACTAGCACAGATACGCAGTATTTT
CASSPTSTDTQYF
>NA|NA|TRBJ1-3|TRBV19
TGTGCCAGTAGTATCTACGTAAGTTTGAAGTTAGACACCATATATTTT
CASSIYVSLKLDTIYF
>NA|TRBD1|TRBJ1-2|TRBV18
TGTGCCAGCTCACTGGACAGGGGCGGGGACTATGGCTACACCTTC
CASSLDRGGDYGYTF
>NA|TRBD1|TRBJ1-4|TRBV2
TGTGCCAGCAGGGGAGCGACAGGGACTAATGAAAAACTGTTTTTT
CASRGATGTNEKLFF
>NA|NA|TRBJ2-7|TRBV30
TGTGCCTGGAGTAAGGGTGCCGGGGACACTGTCTTC
CAWSKGAGDTVF
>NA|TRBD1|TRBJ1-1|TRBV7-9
TGTGCCAGCAGCTCCTCATGGGGACAGGGGATAGACACTGAAGCTTTCTTT
CASSSSWGQGIDTEAFF
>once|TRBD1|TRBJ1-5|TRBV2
TGTGCCAGCAGTGACAGGGGGACACAGCCCCAGCATTTT
CASSDRGTQPQHF
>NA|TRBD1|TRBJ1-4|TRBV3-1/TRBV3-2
TGTGCCAGCAGCCGTTCGGACAGGGCGGGGTCTGAAAAACTGTTTTTT
CASSRSDRAGSEKLFF
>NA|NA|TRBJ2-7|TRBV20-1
TGCGGACTAAGCCTCTCCTACGAGCAGTACTTC
CGLSLSYEQYF
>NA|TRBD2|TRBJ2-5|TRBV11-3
TGTGCCAGCAGCCCCACAGCGGGAGCAGAGACCCAGTACTTC
CASSPTAGAETQYF
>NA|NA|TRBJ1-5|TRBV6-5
TGTGCCAGCAGGTCCCAGGTTAGCAATCAGCCCCAGCATTTT
CASRSQVSNQPQHF
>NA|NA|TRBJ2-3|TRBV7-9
TGTGCCAGCAGCTTAGAACCGAGGAGGGCAGATACGCAGTATTTT
CASSLEPRRADTQYF
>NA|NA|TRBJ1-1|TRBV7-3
TGTGCCAGCAGCTCCCTGGGAGGCAGTCAAGCTTTCTTT
CASSSLGGSQAFF
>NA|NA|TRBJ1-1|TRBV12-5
TGTGCTAGTGGTTTGGACGTTGGCATGAACACTGAAGCTTTCTTT
CASGLDVGMNTEAFF
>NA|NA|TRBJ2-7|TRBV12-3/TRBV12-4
TGTGCCAGCAGGTTGACAGGATGGGAGCAGTACTTC
CASRLTGWEQYF
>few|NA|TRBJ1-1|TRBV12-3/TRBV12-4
TGTGCCAGCAGTCCCCCAGGGTACACTGAAGCTTTCTTT
CASSPPGYTEAFF
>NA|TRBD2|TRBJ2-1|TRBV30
TGTGCCTGGAGGGGACTAGCGGCCCACAATGAGCAGTTCTTC
CAWRGLAAHNEQFF
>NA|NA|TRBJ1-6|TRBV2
TGTGCCAGCAGACGAGAGGGAAATTCACCCCTCCACTTT
CASRREGNSPLHF
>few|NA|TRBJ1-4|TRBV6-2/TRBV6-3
TGTGCCAGCAGTTACTCGAAAACGGATGTGGGCACAACTAATGAAAAACTGTTTTTT
CASSYSKTDVGTTNEKLFF
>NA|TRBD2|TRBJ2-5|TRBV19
TGTGCCAGTAGTATTTTAACTAGCGGGCAAGAGACCCAGTACTTC
CASSILTSGQETQYF
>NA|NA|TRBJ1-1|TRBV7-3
TGTGCCAGCAGCTTAAATCCGGGGGACACTGAAGCTTTCTTT
CASSLNPGDTEAFF
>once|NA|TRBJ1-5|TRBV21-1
TGTGCCAGCAGTACCTGCGGACTTATGAGCAATCAGCCCCAGCATTTT
CASSTCGLMSNQPQHF
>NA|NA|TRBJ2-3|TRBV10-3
TGTGCCATCAGGGACGGGTTAGGGGCCACAGATACGCAGTATTTT
CAIRDGLGATDTQYF
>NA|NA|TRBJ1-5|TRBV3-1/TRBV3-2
TGTGCCAGCAGCCTCGCCCCGGGGGGTGATCAGCCCCAGCATTTT
CASSLAPGGDQPQHF
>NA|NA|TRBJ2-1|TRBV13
TGTGCCAGCAGCTTCCCGGCAGGCCGGCAGCTGTCCTACAATGAGCAGTTCTTC
CASSFPAGRQLSYNEQFF
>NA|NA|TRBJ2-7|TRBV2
TGTGCCAGCAGTGAAACCTCGATCGGGGCCTACGAGCAGTACTTC
CASSETSIGAYEQYF
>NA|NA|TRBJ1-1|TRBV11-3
TGTGCCAGCAGACAGACGGGGGGGTACACTGAAGCTTTCTTT
CASRQTGGYTEAFF
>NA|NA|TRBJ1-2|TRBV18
TGTGCCAGCTCACCTTCATCGAGCCCTGATAACTATGGCTACACCTTC
CASSPSSSPDNYGYTF
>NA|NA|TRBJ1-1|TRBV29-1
TGCAGCGTTCAAGTATTGAACACTGAAGCTTTCTTT
CSVQVLNTEAFF
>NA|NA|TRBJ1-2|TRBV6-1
TGTGCCAGCAGTGAAGCTCTCGGACAGCCCTATGGCTACACCTTC
CASSEALGQPYGYTF
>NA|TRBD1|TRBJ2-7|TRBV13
TGTGCCAGCAGCTCGGACAGGGACGACGAGCAGTACTTC
CASSSDRDDEQYF
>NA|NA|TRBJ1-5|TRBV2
TGTGCCAGCAGTCCTTCTTATAGCAATCAGCCCCAGCATTTT
CASSPSYSNQPQHF
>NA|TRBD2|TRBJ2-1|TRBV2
TGTGCCAGCGGAACTAGCGGGAGGGACCACATTGAGCAGTTCTTC
CASGTSGRDHIEQFF
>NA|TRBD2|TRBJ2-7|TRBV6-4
TGTGCCAGCAGTGACGGGACTAGCGGGAGCGAGCAGTACTTC
CASSDGTSGSEQYF
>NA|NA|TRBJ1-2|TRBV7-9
TGTGCCAGCAGCCCGCTTGCGGGAGGCTATGGCTACACCTTC
CASSPLAGGYGYTF
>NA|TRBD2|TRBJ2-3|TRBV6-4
TGTGCCAGCAGTGATAAAGCGGGAGACAGCCCAGATACGCAGTATTTT
CASSDKAGDSPDTQYF
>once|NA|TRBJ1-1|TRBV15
TGTGCCACCAGCAGAGATCATGGGCCGGGGAGCACTGAAGCTTTCTTT
CATSRDHGPGSTEAFF
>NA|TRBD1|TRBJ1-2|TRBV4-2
TGTGCCAGCAGCCTGACAGGGTGGTGTCGAGGCTACACCTTC
CASSLTGWCRGYTF
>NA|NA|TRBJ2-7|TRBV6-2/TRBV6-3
TGTGCCAGCACCCCGGGACGGACTATGGAGCAGTACTTC
CASTPGRTMEQYF
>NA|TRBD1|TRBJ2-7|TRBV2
TGTGCCAGCAGTGACGACAGGGCGAGCTCCTACGAGCAGTACTTC
CASSDDRASSYEQYF
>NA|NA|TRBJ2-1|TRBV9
TGTGCCAGCAGCGTACAATTTAGTGAGCAGTTCTTC
CASSVQFSEQFF
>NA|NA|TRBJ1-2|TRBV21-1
TGTGCCAGCAGGGGGCGCGGTGGCTACACCTTC
CASRGRGGYTF
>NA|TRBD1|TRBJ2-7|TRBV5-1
TGCGCCAGCAGCTTGACAGGGGATGCCTACGAGCAGTACTTC
CASSLTGDAYEQYF
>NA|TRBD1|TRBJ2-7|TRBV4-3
TGCGCCAGCAGCCCTAGGGACAGGGGACACGAGCAGTACTTC
CASSPRDRGHEQYF
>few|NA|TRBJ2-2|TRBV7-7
TGTGCTAGCAGCTTAGAGGGAGGCCTCACCGGGGAGCTGTTTTTT
CASSLEGGLTGELFF
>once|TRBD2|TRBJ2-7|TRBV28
TGTGCCAGCAGGGTTTGGGCTAGCGGGTCCTACGAGCAGTACTTC
CASRVWASGSYEQYF